This T cell receptor beta chain was found in a study of tumor-infiltrating lymphocytes in oesophageal squamous cell carcinoma. Worth noting for this clonotype: A clone one base away is much larger, so this may be a read error.

The germline gives CDR1 SGHRS, CDR2 YFSETQ. The CDR3 contains 15 residues. Trimming cost V 5 bases and J 11 bases; bases outside gene matches: 16. Each CDR3 protein gets one entry after TCRdb re-called the PCR reads with MiXCR. The top ten hold approximately 20% of the sample, which has tens of thousands of distinct CDR3 sequences, approximately 35% seen once. The rearrangement joins TRBV5-1 to TRBJ2-5, with TRBD2 identical over 9 bases. Sequencing was done on a sample of esophageal tumor tissue. This TCR derives from a female donor with esophageal squamous cell carcinoma. The CDR3 loop is CASRPPGLAGNEQYF. The CDR3 bases are TGCGCCAGCAGACCTCCGGGACTAGCAGGAAATGAGCAGTACTTC.